Following are 14 T cell receptor beta chains from one sample sequenced in a study of OX40 agonist ivuxolimab in advanced cancers. Clones were sequenced by immunoSEQ multiplex PCR, and TCRdb holds only the in-frame ones, with some missing. The data contain around 66,000 clones, 75% to 90% of them singletons. The sample was CD4+ or CD8+ T cells sorted from blood, taken in a trial of the OX40 agonist ivuxolimab. Receptors originate from an adult with an advanced solid tumor such as melanoma, head and neck, liver or kidney cancer.

This sequence joins TRBV5-6 and TRBJ2-1; 15 positions match TRBD2. The CDR3 covers 16 residues. CDR1 and CDR2 (germline): SGHDT, YYEEEE. The junction had 6 bases not matched to a gene; V was cut back by 4 bases and J by 7 bases. CDR3 bases: TGTGCCAGCAGCCTGGGACTAGCGGGAGGTGGGAATGAGCAGTTCTTC. Protein: CASSLGLAGGGNEQFF.

The chain combines TRBV21-1 with TRBJ2-7; the table assigns TRBD1, which was not confirmed against the DNA. TRBV21-1 is annotated as a pseudogene. The CDR3 length is 17 residues. In nucleotides, the CDR3 is TGTGCCGGGGACCCAACCACGACACGGGACAAAATCTACGAGCAGTACTTC. Residues: CAGDPTTTRDKIYEQYF.

The chain is built from TRBV30 and TRBJ2-2, with 8 bases fitting TRBD2. Germline V gene sequence: CDR1 GTSNPN, CDR2 SVGIG (reference sequence). Trimming took 0 bases from V and 5 from J; bases not matched to a gene: 2. The length of the CDR3 is 14 residues. The CDR3 sequence: CAWSVGLVTGELFF. CDR3 nucleotides: TGTGCCTGGAGTGTGGGACTAGTAACCGGGGAGCTGTTTTTT.

The V call is TRBV10-3, the J call TRBJ2-2; D may be TRBD2 (6 bases). In germline, CDR1 is ENHRY, CDR2 SYGVKD. Trimming pared 0 bases from V and 0 bases from J, leaving 8 bases between. The length of the CDR3 is 16 residues. The CDR3 DNA is TGTGCCATCAGTGAGTCACTAGCTGCGAACACCGGGGAGCTGTTTTTT. It is translated as CAISESLAANTGELFF.

V usage is TRBV4-1 and J usage is TRBJ2-7; 7 nucleotides agree with TRBD1. Germline values: CDR1 MGHRA, CDR2 YSYEKL. The CDR3 loop spans 17 amino acids. Trimming removed 4 bases from V and 1 base from J; junction bases left unmatched: 13. The CDR3 is CASSLYLTGEVSYEQYF. The CDR3 bases are TGCGCCAGCAGCCTTTATTTAACAGGGGAAGTATCCTACGAGCAGTACTTC.

The chain recombines TRBV7-2 with TRBJ2-2, with TRBD2 identical over 9 bases. The CDR3 runs to 16 residues. V lost 5 bases, J lost 3 bases, and 7 bases stayed unmatched. In germline, CDR1 is SGHTA, CDR2 FQGNSA. Here the CDR3 reads CASSTRTSADTGELFF. CDR3 DNA: TGTGCCAGCAGCACTCGGACTAGCGCCGACACCGGGGAGCTGTTTTTT.

This rearrangement joins TRBV5-6 to TRBJ2-5; D remains unclear. The CDR3 spans 14 residues. Trimming removed 4 bases from V and 5 bases from J, with 15 bases in between. CDR1 is SGHDT, CDR2 YYEEEE, per germline. CDR3 in DNA: TGTGCCAGCAGCCCGTGGGCCTTACCGGAGACCCAGTACTTC. Protein sequence: CASSPWALPETQYF. Full variable domain (remainder filled in from reference TRBV5-6 and TRBJ2-5): DAGVTQSPTHLIKTRGQQVTLRCSPKSGHDTVSWYQQALGQGPQFIFQYYEEEERQRGNFPDRFSGHQFPNYSSELNVNALLLGDSALYLCASSPWALPETQYFGPGTRLLVL.

The chain employs TRBV6-6 and TRBJ1-4; unclear D gene. The CDR3 has 13 residues. V was trimmed by 3 bases and J by 3 bases, leaving 5 bases between them. CDR1 and CDR2 from the germline V gene are MNHNY and SVGAGI (reference sequence). CDR3 sequence: CASSYQSNEKLFF. CDR3 DNA: TGTGCCAGCAGTTATCAGTCTAATGAAAAACTGTTTTTT.

The rearrangement joins TRBV5-1 to TRBJ1-1, with D hard to call. V gave up 4 bases and J gave up 3 bases, with 22 bases separating them. The CDR3 runs to 17 residues. From germline, CDR1 is SGHRS and CDR2 YFSETQ. This chain's CDR3 is CASSASRLAGMDTEAFF. The CDR3 DNA reads as TGCGCCAGCAGCGCTTCCAGATTAGCGGGGATGGACACTGAAGCTTTCTTT. The full variable domain, completed using reference TRBV5-1 and TRBJ1-1, is KAGVTQTPRYLIKTRGQQVTLSCSPISGHRSVSWYQQTPGQGLQFLFEYFSETQRNKGNFPGRFSGRQFSNSRSEMNVSTLELGDSALYLCASSASRLAGMDTEAFFGQGTRLTVV.

This rearrangement joins TRBV5-8 to TRBJ2-4, with D possibly TRBD2 on 5 matching bases. Trimming left V 2 bases short and J 1 base short, with 10 bases between. This CDR3 has 15 residues. The germline V gene has CDR1 SGHTS and CDR2 YDEGEE. CDR3 DNA sequence: TGTGCCAGCAGCTTTGGGAGTTTGGCCAAAAACATTCAGTACTTC. Protein: CASSFGSLAKNIQYF.

This chain joins TRBV12-5 and TRBJ1-5; D possibly corresponds to TRBD1 (6 bases). CDR1 is LGHNT, CDR2 FRNRAP, per germline. V gave up 1 base and J gave up 4 bases, with 8 bases separating them. This CDR3 contains 14 residues. CDR3 protein: CASGLGQVNQPQHF. The CDR3 coding sequence is TGTGCTAGTGGTTTGGGACAGGTTAATCAGCCCCAGCATTTT.

The gene calls are TRBV5-6 and TRBJ1-5; D gene ambiguous. There are 16 residues in the CDR3. Germline V CDR1 and CDR2: SGHDT, YYEEEE. The ends were cut back, 0 bases at V and 2 bases at J, with 12 bases in the middle. The CDR3 reads CASSLGYEFGNQPQHF. CDR3 nucleotide sequence: TGTGCCAGCAGCTTGGGATACGAATTTGGCAATCAGCCCCAGCATTTT.

V gene TRBV27 combines with J gene TRBJ2-2; TRBD1 matches at 8 bases. V dropped 3 bases and J dropped 7; count of bases not matched to a gene: 7. The CDR3 has 15 residues. Germline CDR1 is MNHEY and CDR2 is SMNVEV (reference sequence). The CDR3 loop is CASSFLKQGGGELFF. Written as DNA, the CDR3 is TGTGCCAGCAGTTTCCTTAAACAGGGGGGCGGGGAGCTGTTTTTT.

The chain uses TRBV11-2 and TRBJ1-3; tentatively, D is TRBD1 (6 bases). Germline CDR1 reads SGHAT; CDR2 reads FQNNGV. Trimming stripped 4 bases from V and 1 base from J, with 8 bases between. This CDR3 has 14 amino acids. DNA of the CDR3: TGTGCCAGCAGCTGGACAGATTCTGGAAACACCATATATTTT. This gives the protein CASSWTDSGNTIYF.